Listed here is a single T cell receptor beta chain. This entry comes from a study of T cell clones after liver transplantation. Study summary: HCV positivity affected three of eight recipients; the rest lacked autoimmune or viral indications.

The repertoire was sequenced with immunoSEQ multiplex PCR; TCRdb's copy has only in-frame clones and lacks some. In the table there are around 100,000 clones, around 84% of which are singletons. The CDR3 length is 14 residues. Germline loops: CDR1 MNHNS, CDR2 SASEGT. Trimming removed 4 bases from V and 1 base from J, with 9 bases in between. The chain links TRBV6-1 to TRBJ2-3; no reliable D call. Sequenced material: CD4+ T cells from blood, taken approximately 45 months after liver transplant. The TCR comes from a human patient who received a liver transplant. The graft donor may have given rise to some T cells. CDR3: CASSANVGTDTQYF. The CDR3 region has the DNA TGTGCCAGCAGTGCTAACGTAGGCACAGATACGCAGTATTTT.